The present T cell receptor (beta chain) was sequenced within a study of CD8 T cells in ankylosing spondylitis. The study, taken as a whole, reports: Clones tied to disease were said to be significantly enriched in matched ankylosing spondylitis synovial fluid. Some of the motif variants had earlier been found in reactive arthritis patients' fluid and blood. Characteristic, it appeared, of ankylosing spondylitis blood was a TCR beta motif of about eight highly homologous variants.

Library preparation for TCR beta used quantitative 5'-RACE with molecular barcodes. One entry per CDR3 protein results from TCRdb running MiXCR on the 5' RACE reads. The sample has 250,000 or so distinct CDR3 sequences; about 10% are singletons. This clonotype has only a few counts. The antigen remains undetermined. CDR3 length equals 14 residues. Looked up from germline, CDR1 is SQVTM and CDR2 is ANQGSEA. Trimming shortened V by 5 bases and J by 1 base, and 13 bases separated the two germline ends. Sequenced: blood, either unsorted or a sorted T cell fraction (not recorded which). This clonotype was obtained from a male donor with ankylosing spondylitis or in good health (not recorded which). The chain links TRBV29-1 to TRBJ2-3; D is possibly TRBD2 (5 bases). The chain's CDR3 is CSVPAVPRTDTQYF. The CDR3 DNA follows: TGCAGCGTTCCAGCGGTACCCCGCACAGATACGCAGTATTTT.